This TCR beta chain came from a study of blood T cell repertoires in COVID-19. Germline V CDR1 and CDR2: SGHTA, FQGNSA. J gave up 2 bases and V 4 bases, and 9 bases lay outside the gene matches. This CDR3 contains 16 residues. Measured with immunoSEQ multiplex PCR; TCRdb has only the in-frame clones, and not every one. The repertoire holds 96,000 or so clones, around nine tenths seen once, with about 1.7% in the top ten. The sequenced sample consisted of peripheral blood. This chain joins TRBV7-2 and TRBJ2-5; 8 bases line up with TRBD2. This sequence was found in a man aged 60-69 years with acute or convalescent COVID-19. The CDR3 nucleotides read TGTGCCAGCAGCTCCATAGCGGGGATACTTCAAGAGACCCAGTACTTC. Protein product: CASSSIAGILQETQYF.